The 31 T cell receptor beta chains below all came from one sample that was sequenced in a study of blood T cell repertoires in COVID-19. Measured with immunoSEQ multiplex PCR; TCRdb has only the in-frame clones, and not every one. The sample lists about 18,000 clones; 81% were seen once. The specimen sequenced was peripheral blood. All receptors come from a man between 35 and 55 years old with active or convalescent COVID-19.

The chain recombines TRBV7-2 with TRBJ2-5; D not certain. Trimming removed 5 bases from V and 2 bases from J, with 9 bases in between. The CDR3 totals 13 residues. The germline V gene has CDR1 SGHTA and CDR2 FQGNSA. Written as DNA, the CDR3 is TGTGCCAGCAGCCGAGGTGATCAAGAGACCCAGTACTTC. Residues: CASSRGDQETQYF.

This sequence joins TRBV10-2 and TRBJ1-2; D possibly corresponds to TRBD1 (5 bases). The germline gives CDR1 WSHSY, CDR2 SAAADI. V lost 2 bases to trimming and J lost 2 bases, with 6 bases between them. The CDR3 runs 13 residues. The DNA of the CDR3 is TGCGCCAGCAGTGAGCGGGGGAACTATGGCTACACCTTC. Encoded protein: CASSERGNYGYTF.

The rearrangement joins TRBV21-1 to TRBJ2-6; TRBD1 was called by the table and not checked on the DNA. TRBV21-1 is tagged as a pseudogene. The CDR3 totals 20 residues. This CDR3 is CASSKATGGETSSGANVLTF. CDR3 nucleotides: TGTGCCAGCAGCAAAGCAACAGGGGGCGAAACCTCCTCTGGGGCCAACGTCCTGACTTTC.

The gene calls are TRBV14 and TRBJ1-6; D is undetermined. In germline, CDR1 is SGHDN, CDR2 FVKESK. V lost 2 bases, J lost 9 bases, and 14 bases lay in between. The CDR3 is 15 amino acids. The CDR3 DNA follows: TGTGCCAGCAGCCAATGGGCGGGTACCACTTCACCCCTCCACTTT. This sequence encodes CASSQWAGTTSPLHF.

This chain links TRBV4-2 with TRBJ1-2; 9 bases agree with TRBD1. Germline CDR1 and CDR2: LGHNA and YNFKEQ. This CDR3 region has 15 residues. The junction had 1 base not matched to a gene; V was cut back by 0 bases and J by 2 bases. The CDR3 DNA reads TGTGCCAGCAGCCAAGAAACAGGGGGCAACTATGGCTACACCTTC. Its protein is CASSQETGGNYGYTF.

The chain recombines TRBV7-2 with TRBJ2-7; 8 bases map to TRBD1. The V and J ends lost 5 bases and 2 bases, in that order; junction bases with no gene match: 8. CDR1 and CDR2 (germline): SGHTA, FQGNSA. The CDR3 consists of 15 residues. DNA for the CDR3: TGTGCCAGCAGCCCTTCAGGGGGCCTTACCTACGAGCAGTACTTC. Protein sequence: CASSPSGGLTYEQYF.

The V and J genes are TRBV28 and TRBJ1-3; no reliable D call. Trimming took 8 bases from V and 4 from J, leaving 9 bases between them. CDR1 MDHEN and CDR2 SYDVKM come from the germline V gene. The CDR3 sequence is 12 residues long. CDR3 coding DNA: TGTGCCAGCGTCGAAACAGGAAACACCATATATTTT. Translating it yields CASVETGNTIYF.

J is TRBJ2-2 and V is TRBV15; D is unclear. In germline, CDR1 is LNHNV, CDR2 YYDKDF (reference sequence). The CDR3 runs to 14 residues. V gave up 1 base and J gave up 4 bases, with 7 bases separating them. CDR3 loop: CATSRVAVTGELFF. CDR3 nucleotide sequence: TGTGCCACCAGCAGAGTTGCAGTCACCGGGGAGCTGTTTTTT. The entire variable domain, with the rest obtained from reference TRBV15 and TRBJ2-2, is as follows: DAMVIQNPRYQVTQFGKPVTLSCSQTLNHNVMYWYQQKSSQAPKLLFHYYDKDFNNEADTPDNFQSRRPNTSFCFLDIRSPGLGDTAMYLCATSRVAVTGELFFGEGSRLTVL.

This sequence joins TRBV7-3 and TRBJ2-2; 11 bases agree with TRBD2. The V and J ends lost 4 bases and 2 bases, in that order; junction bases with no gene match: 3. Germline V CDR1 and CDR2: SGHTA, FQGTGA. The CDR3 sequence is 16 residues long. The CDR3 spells CASSSGTSGNTGELFF. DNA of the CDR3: TGTGCCAGCAGCTCCGGGACTAGCGGAAACACCGGGGAGCTGTTTTTT.

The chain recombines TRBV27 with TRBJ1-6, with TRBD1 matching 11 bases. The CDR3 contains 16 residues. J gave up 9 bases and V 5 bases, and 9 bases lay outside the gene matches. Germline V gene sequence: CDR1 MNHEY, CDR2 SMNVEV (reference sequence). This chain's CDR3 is CASSTRTGGASSPLHF. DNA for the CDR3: TGTGCCAGCAGTACCCGGACAGGGGGCGCTTCTTCACCCCTCCACTTT.

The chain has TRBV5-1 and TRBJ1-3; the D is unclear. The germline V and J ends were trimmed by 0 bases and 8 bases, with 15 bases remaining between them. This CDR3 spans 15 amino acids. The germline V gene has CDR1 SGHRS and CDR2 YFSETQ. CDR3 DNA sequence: TGCGCCAGCAGCTTGGGAGAGAGGGCGAGTGACACCATATATTTT. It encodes CASSLGERASDTIYF.

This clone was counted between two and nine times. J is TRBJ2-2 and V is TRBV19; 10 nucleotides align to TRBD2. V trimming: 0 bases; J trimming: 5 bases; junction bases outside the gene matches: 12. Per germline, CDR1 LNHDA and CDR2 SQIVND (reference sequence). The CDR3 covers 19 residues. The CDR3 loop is CASSIDYSGGTDLTGELFF. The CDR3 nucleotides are TGTGCCAGTAGTATAGACTATAGCGGGGGGACCGACTTGACCGGGGAGCTGTTTTTT.

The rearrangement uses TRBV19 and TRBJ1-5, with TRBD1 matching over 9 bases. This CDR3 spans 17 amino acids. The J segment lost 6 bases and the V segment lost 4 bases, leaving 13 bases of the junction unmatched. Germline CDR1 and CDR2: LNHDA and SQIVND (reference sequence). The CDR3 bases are TGTGCCAGTAGTACGGGGACAGGGCCTTTCTCCTTTCAGCCCCAGCATTTT. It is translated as CASSTGTGPFSFQPQHF.

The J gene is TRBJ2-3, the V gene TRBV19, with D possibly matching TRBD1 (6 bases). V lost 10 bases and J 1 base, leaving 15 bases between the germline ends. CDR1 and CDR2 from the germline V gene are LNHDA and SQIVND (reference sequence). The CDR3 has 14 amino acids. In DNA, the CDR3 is TGTGCCACAAGTTACAGGGTTGGCACAGATACGCAGTATTTT. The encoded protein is CATSYRVGTDTQYF.

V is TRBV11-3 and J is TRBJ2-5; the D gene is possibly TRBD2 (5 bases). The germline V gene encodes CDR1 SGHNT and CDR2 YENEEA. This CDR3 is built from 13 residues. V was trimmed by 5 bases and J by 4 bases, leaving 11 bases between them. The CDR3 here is CASSDYEGETQYF. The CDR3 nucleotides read TGTGCCAGCAGCGATTACGAGGGAGAGACCCAGTACTTC.

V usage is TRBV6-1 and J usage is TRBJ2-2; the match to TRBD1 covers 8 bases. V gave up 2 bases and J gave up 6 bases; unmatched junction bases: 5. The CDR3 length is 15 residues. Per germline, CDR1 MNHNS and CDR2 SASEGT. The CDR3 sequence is CASSERTGWAGELFF. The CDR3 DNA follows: TGTGCCAGCAGTGAAAGGACAGGGTGGGCCGGGGAGCTGTTTTTT.

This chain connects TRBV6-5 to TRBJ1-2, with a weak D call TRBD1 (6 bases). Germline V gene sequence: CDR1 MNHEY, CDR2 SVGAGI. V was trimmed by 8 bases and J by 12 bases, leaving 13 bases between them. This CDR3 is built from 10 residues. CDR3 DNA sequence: TGTGCCAGCCGGGGACAAAGCCACACCTTC. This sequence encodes CASRGQSHTF.

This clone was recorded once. The CDR3 DNA follows: TGTGCCACGAAGGACACTTTGAACACTGAAGCTTTCTTT. This translates into CATKDTLNTEAFF. This sequence joins TRBV19 and TRBJ1-1, with D possibly being TRBD1 (5 bases). V was clipped by 10 bases and J by 0 bases, with 12 bases between them. The CDR3 totals 13 residues. Germline V gene sequence: CDR1 LNHDA, CDR2 SQIVND (reference sequence).

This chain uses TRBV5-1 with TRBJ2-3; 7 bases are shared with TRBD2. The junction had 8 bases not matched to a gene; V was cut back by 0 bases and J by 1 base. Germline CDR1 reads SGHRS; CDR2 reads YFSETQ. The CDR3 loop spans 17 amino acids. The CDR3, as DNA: TGCGCCAGCAGCTTGGGGTCCACGGGGGGACGCACAGATACGCAGTATTTT. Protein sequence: CASSLGSTGGRTDTQYF.

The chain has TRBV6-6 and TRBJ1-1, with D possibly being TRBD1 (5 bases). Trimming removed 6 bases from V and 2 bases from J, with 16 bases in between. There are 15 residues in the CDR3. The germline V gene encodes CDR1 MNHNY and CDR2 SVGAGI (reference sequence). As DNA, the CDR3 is TGTGCCAGCAGGGCCCGGTGGGGCAGTAACACTGAAGCTTTCTTT. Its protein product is CASRARWGSNTEAFF.

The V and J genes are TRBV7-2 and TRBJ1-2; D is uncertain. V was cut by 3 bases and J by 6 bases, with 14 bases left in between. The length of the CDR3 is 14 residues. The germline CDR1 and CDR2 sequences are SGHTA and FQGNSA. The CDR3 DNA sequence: TGTGCCAGCAGCTTTTCAGGCCCCGGGAATGGCTACACCTTC. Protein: CASSFSGPGNGYTF.

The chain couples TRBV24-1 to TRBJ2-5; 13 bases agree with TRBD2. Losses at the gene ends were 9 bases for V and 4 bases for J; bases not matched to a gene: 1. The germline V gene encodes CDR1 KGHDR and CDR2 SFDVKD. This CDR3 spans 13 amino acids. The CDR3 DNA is TGTGCCACCGGACTAGCGGGGGTAGAGACCCAGTACTTC. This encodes CATGLAGVETQYF.

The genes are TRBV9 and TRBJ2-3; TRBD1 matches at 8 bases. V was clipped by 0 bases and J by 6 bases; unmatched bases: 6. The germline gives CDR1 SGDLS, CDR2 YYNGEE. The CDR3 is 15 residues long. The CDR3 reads CASSVGGTGGDTQYF. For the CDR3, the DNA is TGTGCCAGCAGCGTAGGAGGAACAGGGGGGGATACGCAGTATTTT.

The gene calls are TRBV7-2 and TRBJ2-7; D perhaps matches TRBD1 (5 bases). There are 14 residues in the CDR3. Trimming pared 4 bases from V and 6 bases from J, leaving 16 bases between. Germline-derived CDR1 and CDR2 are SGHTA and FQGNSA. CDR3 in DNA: TGTGCCAGCAGCTATTCAGGGATTCGGGCCGAGCAGTACTTC. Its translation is CASSYSGIRAEQYF.

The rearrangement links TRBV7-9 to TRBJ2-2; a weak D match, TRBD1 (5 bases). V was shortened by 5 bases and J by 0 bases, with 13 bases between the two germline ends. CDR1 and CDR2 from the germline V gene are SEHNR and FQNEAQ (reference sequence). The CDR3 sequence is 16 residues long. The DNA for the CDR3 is TGTGCCAGCAGCCCTCCAGGGCTTGCGAACACCGGGGAGCTGTTTTTT. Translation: CASSPPGLANTGELFF.

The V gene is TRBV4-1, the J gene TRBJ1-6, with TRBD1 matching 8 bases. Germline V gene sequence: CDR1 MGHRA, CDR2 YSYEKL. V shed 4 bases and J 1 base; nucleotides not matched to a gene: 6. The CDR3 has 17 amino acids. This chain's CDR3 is CASSPGQGASYNSPLHF. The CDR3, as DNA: TGCGCCAGCAGCCCCGGGCAGGGGGCATCCTATAATTCACCCCTCCACTTT.

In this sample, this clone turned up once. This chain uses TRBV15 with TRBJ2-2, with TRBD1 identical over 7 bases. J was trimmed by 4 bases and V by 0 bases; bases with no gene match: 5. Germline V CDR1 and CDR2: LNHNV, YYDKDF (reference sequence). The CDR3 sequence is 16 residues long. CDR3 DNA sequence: TGTGCCACCAGCAGAGATGGGACAGCCTTCACCGGGGAGCTGTTTTTT. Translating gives CATSRDGTAFTGELFF.

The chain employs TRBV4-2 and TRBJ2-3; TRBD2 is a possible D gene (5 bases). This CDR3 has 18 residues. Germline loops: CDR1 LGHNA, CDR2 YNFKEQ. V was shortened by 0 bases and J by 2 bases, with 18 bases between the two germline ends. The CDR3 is CASSQDSGVGLFTDTQYF. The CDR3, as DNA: TGTGCCAGCAGCCAAGATAGTGGGGTTGGACTCTTCACAGATACGCAGTATTTT.

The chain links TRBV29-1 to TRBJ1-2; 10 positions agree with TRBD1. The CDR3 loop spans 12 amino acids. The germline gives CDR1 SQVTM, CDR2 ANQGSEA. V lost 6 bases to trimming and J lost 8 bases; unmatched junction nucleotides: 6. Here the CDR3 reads CSVMGQGSGYTF. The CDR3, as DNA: TGCAGCGTCATGGGACAGGGGTCGGGCTACACCTTC.

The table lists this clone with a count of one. In nucleotides, the CDR3 is TGTGCCAGCACCCGAGGAGGGGTCGAAGAAAAACTGTTTTTT. As protein: CASTRGGVEEKLFF. The gene calls are TRBV6-5 and TRBJ1-4; possibly TRBD1 for D (5 bases). This CDR3 contains 14 residues. Germline V gene data show CDR1 as MNHEY and CDR2 as SVGAGI. V was shortened by 7 bases and J by 8 bases, with 17 bases between the two germline ends.

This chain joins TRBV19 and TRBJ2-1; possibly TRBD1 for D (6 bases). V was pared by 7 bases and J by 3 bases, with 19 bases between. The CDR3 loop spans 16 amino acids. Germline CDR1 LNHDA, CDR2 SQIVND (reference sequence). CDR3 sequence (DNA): TGTGCCAGTACTCCCCCGGGCCGAGGGGGCTACAATGAGCAGTTCTTC. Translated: CASTPPGRGGYNEQFF.